A selection of T cell receptor beta chains follows, all from one sample in a study of tumor-infiltrating lymphocytes in primary liver carcinoma. TCRdb passed the multiplex PCR reads through MiXCR, listing each CDR3 protein once. The sample includes tens of thousands of distinct CDR3 sequences, just under 75% of them seen just once. Sequencing was carried out using liver tumor tissue from sampling region 4. Source of these receptors: a man in his forties with primary liver carcinoma and hepatitis B virus infection. The CDR3 runs from the conserved cysteine through the conserved F or W. A D gene is named only where the DNA matches it firmly. The size of a clone is reported for some rows only, either as once, few or many, or as a class for expanded clones.

d_gene: -
j_gene: TRBJ2-5
abundance: -
v_gene: TRBV4-3
CDR3aa: CASNQDQQKIQYF
CDR3nt: TGCGCCAGCAACCAAGACCAACAAAAGATCCAGTACTTC

d_gene: -
j_gene: TRBJ2-3
abundance: -
v_gene: TRBV4-2
CDR3aa: CANSQGYGYTDTQYF
CDR3nt: TGTGCCAACAGCCAAGGTTACGGGTACACAGATACTCAGTATTTT

d_gene: -
j_gene: TRBJ1-5
abundance: -
v_gene: TRBV11-2
CDR3aa: CASCLKEGLTNQPQHF
CDR3nt: TGTGCCAGCTGCCTAAAAGAGGGACTGACGAATCAGCCACAGCATTTT

d_gene: TRBD1
j_gene: TRBJ1-2
abundance: medium-sized
v_gene: TRBV4-2
CDR3aa: CASSRSSRGGGASYGYTF
CDR3nt: TGTGCCAGCAGCCGATCGTCCAGGGGGGGGGGCGCGTCCTATGGCTACACCTTC

d_gene: -
j_gene: TRBJ1-1
abundance: few
v_gene: TRBV29-1
CDR3aa: CNVSAVWGMNTETFF
CDR3nt: TGCAACGTTTCCGCAGTGTGGGGCATGAACACTGAAACTTTCTTT

d_gene: TRBD1
j_gene: TRBJ2-5
abundance: -
v_gene: TRBV29-1
CDR3aa: CVEADRGRAETQYF
CDR3nt: TGCGTTGAAGCGGACAGGGGGCGAGCAGAGACCCAGTACTTC

d_gene: -
j_gene: TRBJ2-2
abundance: -
v_gene: TRBV10-1
CDR3aa: CASSDCIDTGELFF
CDR3nt: TGTGCCAGCTCCGACTGCATAGACACCGGGGAGCTGTTTTTT

d_gene: -
j_gene: TRBJ2-5
abundance: few
v_gene: TRBV6-5
CDR3aa: CSSSYGAETQYF
CDR3nt: TGTTCCAGCAGTTACGGGGCGGAGACCCAGTATTTC

d_gene: -
j_gene: TRBJ2-7
abundance: -
v_gene: TRBV11-2
CDR3aa: CASKSNSYKQYF
CDR3nt: TGTGCCAGCAAATCGAACAGCTACAAGCAGTACTTC

d_gene: TRBD1
j_gene: TRBJ1-6
abundance: once
v_gene: TRBV28
CDR3aa: CASSRGTVRNSPLHF
CDR3nt: TGTGCCAGCAGTCGTGGGACAGTTAGAAATTCACCCCTCCACTTT

d_gene: -
j_gene: TRBJ1-2
abundance: -
v_gene: TRBV28
CDR3aa: CAISAGGLYGCTF
CDR3nt: -

d_gene: -
j_gene: TRBJ1-5
abundance: -
v_gene: TRBV10-3
CDR3aa: CAISANRDGPKHF
CDR3nt: TGTGCCATCAGTGCCAACAGGGACGGGCCCAAGCATTTT

d_gene: -
j_gene: TRBJ2-6
abundance: -
v_gene: TRBV28
CDR3aa: CVSNSALALSGANVLTF
CDR3nt: TGTGTCAGCAATTCCGCTCTAGCTCTCTCTGGGGCCAACGTCCTGACTTTC

d_gene: TRBD1
j_gene: TRBJ1-1
abundance: medium-sized
v_gene: TRBV12-3/TRBV12-4
CDR3aa: CASSSGTDNTEAFF
CDR3nt: TGTGCCAGCAGTTCCGGGACAGATAACACTGAAGCTTTCTTT

d_gene: -
j_gene: TRBJ2-2
abundance: once
v_gene: TRBV11-1
CDR3aa: CASSPSGGAPRELFF
CDR3nt: TGTGCCAGCAGCCCCTCGGGGGGCGCACCCCGGGAGCTGTTTTTT

d_gene: -
j_gene: TRBJ2-3
abundance: -
v_gene: TRBV5-1
CDR3aa: CASRLGGLPDTQYF
CDR3nt: TGCGCCAGCAGATTGGGGGGGCTCCCAGATACGCAGTATTTT

d_gene: TRBD2
j_gene: TRBJ2-3
abundance: few
v_gene: TRBV6-2/TRBV6-3
CDR3aa: CANSPGGAAMQYF
CDR3nt: TGTGCCAACAGTCCCGGGGGGGCGGCTATGCAGTATTTT

d_gene: -
j_gene: TRBJ1-5
abundance: -
v_gene: TRBV29-1
CDR3aa: CNIVGQINQPQHF
CDR3nt: TGCAACATTGTCGGACAGATCAATCAACCCCAGCATTTT

d_gene: TRBD1
j_gene: TRBJ2-4
abundance: -
v_gene: TRBV5-4
CDR3aa: CASSLKGGRDIQYF
CDR3nt: TGTGCCAGCAGCTTGAAAGGGGGCAGAGACATTCAGTACTTC

d_gene: -
j_gene: TRBJ2-7
abundance: once
v_gene: TRBV11-2
CDR3aa: CASSLDLGFEQYF
CDR3nt: TGTGCCAGCAGCTTAGATCTTGGGTTCGAGCAGTACTTC

d_gene: TRBD2
j_gene: TRBJ2-7
abundance: -
v_gene: TRBV29-1
CDR3aa: CSAAQFAGGRDSYEQYF
CDR3nt: TGCAGCGCCGCACAATTCGCGGGGGGCCGGGACTCCTACGAACAGTACTTC

d_gene: TRBD1
j_gene: TRBJ2-1
abundance: -
v_gene: TRBV24-1
CDR3aa: CAISDPRTGLTNEQFF
CDR3nt: TGTGCCATCAGTGATCCCCGGACAGGGTTAACGAACGAGCAGTTCTTC

d_gene: -
j_gene: TRBJ1-2
abundance: once
v_gene: TRBV6-6
CDR3aa: CISSRGMGTQYGYTF
CDR3nt: TGTATCAGTAGTCGTGGAATGGGCACTCAGTATGGCTACACCTTC

d_gene: -
j_gene: TRBJ1-1
abundance: -
v_gene: TRBV6-1
CDR3aa: CVSSENDETEAFF
CDR3nt: TGCGTCAGCAGTGAAAACGACGAAACTGAAGCTTTCTTT

d_gene: -
j_gene: TRBJ2-5
abundance: -
v_gene: TRBV24-1
CDR3aa: CATSIRETQYF
CDR3nt: TGTGCCACCAGTATACGAGAGACCCAGTACTTC

d_gene: -
j_gene: TRBJ2-2
abundance: -
v_gene: TRBV11-1
CDR3aa: CASSFRDTRKLFF
CDR3nt: TGTGCCAGCAGCTTTCGGGACACCCGGAAGCTGTTTTTT

d_gene: -
j_gene: TRBJ2-7
abundance: -
v_gene: TRBV29-1
CDR3aa: CSASWGNHEQYF
CDR3nt: TGTAGCGCAAGTTGGGGTAATCACGAGCAGTACTTC

d_gene: TRBD2
j_gene: TRBJ2-2
abundance: many
v_gene: TRBV7-3
CDR3aa: CASSLTVAGRTGELFF
CDR3nt: TGTGCCAGCAGCTTAACTGTAGCGGGACGGACCGGGGAGCTGTTTTTT

d_gene: -
j_gene: TRBJ2-5
abundance: many
v_gene: TRBV20-1
CDR3aa: CSAPLGAETQYF
CDR3nt: TGCAGTGCCCCTTTAGGGGCAGAGACCCAGTACTTC

d_gene: -
j_gene: TRBJ2-3
abundance: -
v_gene: TRBV11-2
CDR3aa: CASSEAPQGLVVTDTQYF
CDR3nt: TGTGCCAGCAGCGAGGCCCCACAGGGATTAGTGGTCACAGATACGCAGTATTTT

d_gene: -
j_gene: TRBJ2-7
abundance: -
v_gene: TRBV7-9
CDR3aa: CARSPWTAGEQYF
CDR3nt: TGTGCCAGGAGCCCGTGGACAGCCGGCGAGCAGTACTTC